This T cell receptor beta chain appears in the sequencing data of a study of blood T cell repertoires in COVID-19. On the study more broadly: PBMCs, B-cell-depleted T cells, or T cells were the source of the cDNA or gDNA that made up the material.

Produced via immunoSEQ multiplex PCR; TCRdb's table is partial and in-frame only. The table lists more than 350,000 clones, around 87% of them singletons. This CDR3 has 16 amino acids. Germline V gives CDR1 MDHEN, CDR2 SYDVKM. Trimming shortened V by 2 bases and J by 4 bases, and 18 bases separated the two germline ends. This TCR was recovered from a woman aged 30 to 39 with COVID-19, enrolled during active disease. This chain links TRBV28 with TRBJ2-7; tentative D call: TRBD1 (6 bases). Specimen: peripheral blood. CDR3 amino acids: CASSLTTGFFSYEQYF. CDR3 DNA: TGTGCCAGCAGTTTAACAACAGGGTTTTTTTCGTACGAGCAGTACTTC. The full variable domain, its missing parts supplied by reference TRBV28 and TRBJ2-7, is DVKVTQSSRYLVKRTGEKVFLECVQDMDHENMFWYRQDPGLGLRLIYFSYDVKMKEKGDIPEGYSVSREKKERFSLILESASTNQTSMYLCASSLTTGFFSYEQYFGPGTRLTVT.